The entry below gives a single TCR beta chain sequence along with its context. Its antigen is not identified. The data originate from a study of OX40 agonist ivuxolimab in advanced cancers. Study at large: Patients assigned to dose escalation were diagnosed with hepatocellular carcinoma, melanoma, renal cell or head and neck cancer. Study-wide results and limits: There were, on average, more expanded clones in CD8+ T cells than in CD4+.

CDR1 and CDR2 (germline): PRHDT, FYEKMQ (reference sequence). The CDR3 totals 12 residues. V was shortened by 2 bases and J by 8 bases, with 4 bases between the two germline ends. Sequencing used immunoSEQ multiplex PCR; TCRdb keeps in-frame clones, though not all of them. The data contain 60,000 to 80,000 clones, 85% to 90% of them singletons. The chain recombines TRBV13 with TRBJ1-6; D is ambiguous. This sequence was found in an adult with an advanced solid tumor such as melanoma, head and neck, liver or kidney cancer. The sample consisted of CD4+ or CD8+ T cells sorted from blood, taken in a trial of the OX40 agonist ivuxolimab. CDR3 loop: CASSLSDSPLHF. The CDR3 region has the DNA TGTGCCAGCAGCTTAAGTGATTCACCCCTCCACTTT.